What follows is one TCR beta chain and its context. Repertoires were generated with immunoSEQ multiplex PCR, while TCRdb's copy carries only in-frame clones and drops some. The table includes over 200,000 clones, roughly 90% detected once. Treatment described: roughly 19 received Ad26.COV2.S at low or high dose, single or two shots; roughly 5 received placebo; per-sample allocation not given. Specimen acquisition occurred on day 63 following the initial vaccine or placebo injection. Germline loops: CDR1 SGHDN, CDR2 FVKESK. The CDR3 runs 13 residues. Trimming took 4 bases from V and 5 from J, leaving 6 bases between them. This sample is drawn from a study of Ad26.COV2.S vaccination and SARS-CoV-2 variants.

The sequencing here drew on peripheral blood, taken in a trial of Ad26.COV2.S vaccine versus placebo. The rearrangement uses TRBV14 and TRBJ1-6; no clear D gene. The origin of this receptor is a person between 18 and 65 years old who received the Ad26.COV2.S COVID-19 vaccine or a placebo. CDR3 coding DNA: TGTGCCAGCAGCCTCACCGATAATTCACCCCTCCACTTT. Its translation: CASSLTDNSPLHF.